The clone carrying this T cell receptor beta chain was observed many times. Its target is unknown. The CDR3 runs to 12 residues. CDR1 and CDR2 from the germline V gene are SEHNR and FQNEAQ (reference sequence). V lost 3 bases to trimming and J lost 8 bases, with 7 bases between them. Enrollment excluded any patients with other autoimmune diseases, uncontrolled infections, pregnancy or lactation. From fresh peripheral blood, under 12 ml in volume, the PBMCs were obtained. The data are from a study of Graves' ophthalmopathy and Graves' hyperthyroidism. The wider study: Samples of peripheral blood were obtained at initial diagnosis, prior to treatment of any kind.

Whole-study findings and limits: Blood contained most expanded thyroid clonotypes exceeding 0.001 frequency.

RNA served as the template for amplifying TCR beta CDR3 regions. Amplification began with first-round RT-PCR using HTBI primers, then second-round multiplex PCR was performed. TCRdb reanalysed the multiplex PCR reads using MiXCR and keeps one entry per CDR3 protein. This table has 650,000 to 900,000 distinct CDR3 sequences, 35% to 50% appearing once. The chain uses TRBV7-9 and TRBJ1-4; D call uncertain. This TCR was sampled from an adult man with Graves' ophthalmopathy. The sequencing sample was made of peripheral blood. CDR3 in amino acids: CASSFGREKLFF. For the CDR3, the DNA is TGTGCCAGCAGCTTTGGACGGGAAAAACTGTTTTTT.